This TCR beta chain was captured by sequencing in a study of blood T cell repertoires in COVID-19. Overall study: Samples of COVID-19 (acute and convalescent) were obtained from the United States, Italy and Spain.

Repertoires were generated with immunoSEQ multiplex PCR, while TCRdb's copy carries only in-frame clones and drops some. The data hold 120,000 or so clones, with approximately 83% observed a single time. The sequenced material came from peripheral blood. This TCR was recovered from a man older than 75 with active or convalescent COVID-19.

CDR3 DNA sequence: TGTGCCAGCAGCTTAGACGGGATAGGGGGCACTGAAGCTTTCTTT. This encodes CASSLDGIGGTEAFF. The chain recombines TRBV7-2 with TRBJ1-1; weak D call: TRBD1 (6 bases). The CDR3 has 15 residues. CDR1 is SGHTA and CDR2 is FQGNSA in the germline V gene. V was clipped by 1 base and J by 4 bases, with 13 bases between them.